A single sample gave rise to the 14 T cell receptor beta chains below, sequenced in a study of vaccination and CD4 T cells after COVID-19. Sequencing of DNA taken from cultured CD4+ T cells relied on the Oncomine TCR Beta short-read assay. Each CDR3 protein gets one entry after TCRdb re-called the PCR reads with MiXCR. This sample has roughly 15,000 distinct CDR3 sequences, with roughly 45% found just once. Treatment noted: approximately nine-day PBMC culture with coronavirus spike peptide pools or control peptides (ViraFEST assay). The antigens of these receptors remain unknown. Sample: CD4+ T cells from blood, cultured in vitro, taken before SARS-CoV-2 vaccination. These TCRs come from a human donor who received a COVID-19 vaccine.

The chain employs TRBV11-2 and TRBJ1-2; tentatively, D is TRBD1 (5 bases). Trimming pared 2 bases from V and 6 bases from J, leaving 7 bases between. Germline lookup yields CDR1 SGHAT and CDR2 FQNNGV. The CDR3 loop spans 12 amino acids. The CDR3 sequence: CASSLQGDGYTF. The CDR3, as DNA: TGTGCCAGCAGCTTACAGGGCGATGGCTACACCTTC.

V and J are TRBV28 and TRBJ1-5; D is unresolved. The CDR3 has 12 amino acids. Trimming left V 4 bases short and J 11 bases short, with 12 bases between. CDR1 and CDR2 (germline): MDHEN, SYDVKM. This CDR3 is CASSSYKSAQHF. The CDR3 DNA reads as TGTGCCAGCAGTTCCTACAAATCAGCCCAGCATTTT.

This clonotype was counted a few times. V gene TRBV6-1 combines with J gene TRBJ2-7; TRBD1 or TRBD2 may be the D gene (7 bases each). CDR1 MNHNS and CDR2 SASEGT come from the germline V gene. Trimming left V 6 bases short and J 0 bases short, with 15 bases between. There are 15 residues in the CDR3. CDR3 region: CASRPRGGTSYEQYF. CDR3 DNA: TGTGCCAGCAGGCCCAGGGGGGGGACCTCCTACGAGCAGTACTTC.

The chain combines TRBV9 with TRBJ1-1; D unresolved. This CDR3 is 15 amino acids long. The V end was cut by 0 bases, the J end by 2 bases, with 11 bases between. Per germline, CDR1 SGDLS and CDR2 YYNGEE. In nucleotides, the CDR3 is TGTGCCAGCAGCGTAGACAGTGACCCCAACACTGAAGCTTTCTTT. As protein: CASSVDSDPNTEAFF.

V is TRBV19 and J is TRBJ2-1; D unresolved. The length of the CDR3 is 14 residues. V dropped 7 bases and J dropped 7 bases, with 17 bases sitting between them. The V gene's germline CDR1 is LNHDA and CDR2 SQIVND (reference sequence). The chain's CDR3 is CASTRDRSRNEQFF. Here the CDR3 DNA reads TGTGCCAGTACCCGAGATAGGTCTAGGAATGAGCAGTTCTTC.

This clonotype qualifies as medium-sized. This chain connects TRBV7-7 to TRBJ2-3; TRBD2 might be the D (6 bases). V was clipped by 1 base and J by 2 bases, with 7 bases between them. Germline assignment: CDR1 SSHAT and CDR2 FNYEAQ (reference sequence). This CDR3 contains 14 residues. As DNA, the CDR3 is TGTGCCAGCAGCTTAGGCGGGGACACAGATACGCAGTATTTT. Residues: CASSLGGDTDTQYF.

V gene TRBV20-1 combines with J gene TRBJ2-7, with D possibly matching TRBD1 (6 bases). V was shortened by 3 bases and J by 0 bases, with 12 bases between the two germline ends. Germline V gene data show CDR1 as DFQATT and CDR2 as SNEGSKA (reference sequence). This CDR3 is 14 amino acids long. The CDR3 loop is CSARIQGNSYEQYF. CDR3 in DNA: TGCAGTGCTAGGATACAGGGAAACTCCTACGAGCAGTACTTC.

CDR3 bases: TGTGCCAGCAGGGCAGACAGGTTTCTGATCACAGATACGCAGTATTTT. It codes for CASRADRFLITDTQYF. The V call is TRBV12-3 or TRBV12-4, the J call TRBJ2-3, with D perhaps TRBD1 (6 bases). V lost 6 bases and J 2 bases, leaving 18 bases between the germline ends. The CDR3 has 16 amino acids.

V gene TRBV20-1 combines with J gene TRBJ2-7, with a possible D match to TRBD1 (5 bases). The CDR3 extends over 13 amino acids. In germline, CDR1 is DFQATT, CDR2 SNEGSKA (reference sequence). Trimming took 0 bases from V and 3 from J, leaving 9 bases between them. CDR3 bases: TGCAGTGCTAGAGAAATAGGGGTCTACGAGCAGTACTTC. This gives the protein CSAREIGVYEQYF.

This clonotype was observed a few times. The chain uses TRBV20-1 and TRBJ1-4; D is possibly TRBD1 (6 bases). V was cut by 2 bases and J by 7 bases, with 14 bases left in between. The CDR3 spans 14 residues. Germline values: CDR1 DFQATT, CDR2 SNEGSKA (reference sequence). CDR3 amino acids: CSARPQGIREKLFF. The CDR3 bases are TGCAGTGCTAGACCACAGGGTATCCGTGAAAAACTGTTTTTT.

This sequence joins TRBV30 and TRBJ1-1; D gene unclear. V was shortened by 1 base and J by 3 bases, with 3 bases between the two germline ends. The CDR3 consists of 11 residues. Looked up from germline, CDR1 is GTSNPN and CDR2 is SVGIG (reference sequence). The CDR3 protein is CAWSGYTEAFF. The DNA for the CDR3 is TGTGCCTGGAGTGGATACACTGAAGCTTTCTTT.

This clonotype was picked up a small number of times. This chain links TRBV10-3 with TRBJ2-3; 9 bases are shared with TRBD1. CDR3 length: 13 residues. V gave up 7 bases and J gave up 5 bases; unmatched junction bases: 4. Germline CDR1 ENHRY, CDR2 SYGVKD. The chain's CDR3 is CAITGTGRDTQYF. The CDR3 DNA is TGTGCCATCACCGGGACAGGGAGAGATACGCAGTATTTT.

The chain employs TRBV24-1 and TRBJ2-3; D perhaps matches TRBD1 (5 bases). Between the trimmed V and J ends, which lost 4 bases and 3 bases, there was a span of 13 bases. Germline assignment: CDR1 KGHDR and CDR2 SFDVKD. The CDR3 length is 15 residues. CDR3: CATSDLPYRTDTQYF. In nucleotides, the CDR3 is TGTGCCACCAGTGACCTCCCTTACAGGACAGATACGCAGTATTTT.

V gene TRBV12-3 or TRBV12-4 combines with J gene TRBJ2-2; maybe TRBD1 (6 bases). The CDR3 loop spans 13 amino acids. V lost 3 bases, J lost 7 bases, and 9 bases lay in between. The CDR3 sequence: CASSLGRGGELFF. For the CDR3, the DNA is TGTGCCAGCAGTTTGGGCAGGGGCGGGGAGCTGTTTTTT.